The 26 T cell receptor beta chains below all came from one sample that was sequenced in a study of T cell responses to AZD1222 COVID-19 vaccine. Libraries were prepared by immunoSEQ multiplex PCR; TCRdb keeps only in-frame clonotypes and omits some of them. The sample carries around 140,000 clones, approximately 85% recorded once. The material sequenced was peripheral blood, taken 28 days after the second dose of the MenACWY control vaccine. The receptors here all came from an adult who received the MenACWY meningococcal vaccine as a control.

In DNA form, the CDR3 reads TGCGCCAGCAGCTTGGAAGGCTGGAACTATGGCTACACCTTC. This gives the protein CASSLEGWNYGYTF. The J gene is TRBJ1-2, the V gene TRBV5-1; no reliable D call. Germline CDR1 is SGHRS and CDR2 is YFSETQ. Trimming left V 0 bases short and J 2 bases short, with 8 bases between. The CDR3 is 14 residues long. Supplemented by reference TRBV5-1 and TRBJ1-2, the full variable domain reads KAGVTQTPRYLIKTRGQQVTLSCSPISGHRSVSWYQQTPGQGLQFLFEYFSETQRNKGNFPGRFSGRQFSNSRSEMNVSTLELGDSALYLCASSLEGWNYGYTFGSGTRLTVV.

The chain carries TRBV27 and TRBJ2-1; D is tentatively TRBD1 or TRBD2 (5 bases each). The CDR3 covers 14 residues. CDR1 is MNHEY and CDR2 is SMNVEV in the germline V gene (reference sequence). V was clipped by 3 bases and J by 7 bases, with 13 bases between them. CDR3 protein: CASSFQWDGNEQFF. CDR3 sequence (DNA): TGTGCCAGCAGTTTTCAATGGGACGGGAATGAGCAGTTCTTC.

V usage is TRBV7-9 and J usage is TRBJ2-7, with D perhaps given as TRBD1 or TRBD2 (5 bases each). CDR3 length: 11 amino acids. Germline V gene lookup returns CDR1 SEHNR and CDR2 FQNEAQ (reference sequence). With 8 bases removed from V and 2 bases from J, the gap between germline ends came to 7 bases. In nucleotides, the CDR3 is TGTGCCAGCGGGGGACCCTACGAGCAGTACGTC. Translation: CASGGPYEQYV.

This clone was found once. The J gene is TRBJ1-3, the V gene TRBV5-1, with 7 bases lining up with TRBD1. V lost 4 bases to trimming and J lost 0 bases; unmatched junction nucleotides: 4. The CDR3 loop spans 15 amino acids. The germline gives CDR1 SGHRS, CDR2 YFSETQ. The CDR3 loop reads CASSQGTVSGNTIYF. The CDR3 bases are TGCGCCAGCAGCCAGGGGACAGTCTCTGGAAACACCATATATTTT.

The gene calls are TRBV7-2 and TRBJ1-2; 9 bases align to TRBD1. With 6 bases clipped from V and 2 bases from J, the junction kept 7 bases outside the gene matches. Germline values: CDR1 SGHTA, CDR2 FQGNSA. This CDR3 has 15 residues. CDR3 bases: TGTGCCAGCAGTCCGACAGGGGGAATAAACTATGGCTACACCTTC. It yields the protein CASSPTGGINYGYTF.

V and J are TRBV5-4 and TRBJ2-5; 11 bases align to TRBD2. The CDR3 extends over 17 amino acids. V shed 5 bases, J shed 5 bases, and the junction held 14 bases outside the gene matches. The germline CDR1 and CDR2 sequences are SGHNT and YYREEE (reference sequence). This CDR3 is CASRDGTSGRSLETQYF. The DNA of the CDR3 is TGTGCCAGCAGGGACGGGACTAGCGGAAGGAGTTTGGAGACCCAGTACTTC.

The V call is TRBV5-6, the J call TRBJ2-7; D gene uncertain. This CDR3 has 14 amino acids. Trimming took 2 bases from V and 2 from J, leaving 11 bases between them. Germline V gives CDR1 SGHDT, CDR2 YYEEEE. CDR3 region: CASSFGRAAYEQYV. In DNA form, the CDR3 reads TGTGCCAGCAGCTTCGGTCGGGCCGCCTACGAGCAGTACGTC.

CDR3: CASLPSGTGNQPQHF. In DNA form, the CDR3 reads TGTGCCAGCCTTCCTTCCGGGACAGGCAATCAGCCCCAGCATTTT. The chain employs TRBV6-5 and TRBJ1-5; 7 bases are shared with TRBD1. The germline V gene has CDR1 MNHEY and CDR2 SVGAGI. V lost 8 bases and J lost 2; bases outside the gene matches: 9. There are 15 residues in the CDR3.

This sequence joins TRBV11-1 and TRBJ2-7, with D hard to call. The ends were cut back, 5 bases at V and 7 bases at J, with 15 bases in the middle. CDR1 and CDR2 from the germline V gene are SGHAT and FQDESV (reference sequence). The CDR3 runs 13 residues. The DNA for the CDR3 is TGTGCCAGCAGCCGCTCTCCAGTGGAGGAGCAGTACTTC. The encoded protein is CASSRSPVEEQYF.

CDR3 amino acids: CSVAPRGGRTDTQYF. CDR3 nucleotides: TGCAGCGTTGCGCCAAGAGGGGGCAGGACAGATACGCAGTATTTT. The V call is TRBV29-1, the J call TRBJ2-3, with 7 bases identical to TRBD1. Germline values: CDR1 SQVTM, CDR2 ANQGSEA. The CDR3 covers 15 residues. V lost 4 bases to trimming and J lost 3 bases; unmatched junction nucleotides: 10.

The chain employs TRBV6-6 and TRBJ1-6; tentative D call: TRBD1 (6 bases). Germline loops: CDR1 MNHNY, CDR2 SVGAGI (reference sequence). V lost 0 bases, J lost 4 bases, and 10 bases lay in between. The CDR3 covers 16 residues. The CDR3 DNA sequence: TGTGCCAGCAGTTACTCGAGGACAGCATATAATTCACCCCTCCACTTT. Translated, it gives CASSYSRTAYNSPLHF.

The chain recombines TRBV6-5 with TRBJ1-2; weak D call: TRBD1 (6 bases). Germline values: CDR1 MNHEY, CDR2 SVGAGI. The CDR3 has 13 amino acids. The V end lost 4 bases, the J end lost 2 bases, and 8 bases lay between the germline ends. The CDR3 DNA reads TGTGCCAGCAGTTCCGGGGGCAACTATGGCTACACCTTC. Protein product: CASSSGGNYGYTF.

J is TRBJ1-2 and V is TRBV29-1; D is uncertain. V lost 0 bases to trimming and J lost 1 base, with 18 bases between them. This CDR3 is built from 17 residues. Germline V gene sequence: CDR1 SQVTM, CDR2 ANQGSEA. This CDR3 is CSVEDRKEGIFNYGYTF. The CDR3 DNA reads TGCAGCGTTGAAGATCGAAAGGAGGGAATCTTTAACTATGGCTACACCTTC.

This chain links TRBV9 with TRBJ1-6; 9 bases fit TRBD1. The CDR3 runs to 16 residues. The J segment lost 5 bases and the V segment lost 2 bases, leaving 5 bases of the junction unmatched. Germline V gene data show CDR1 as SGDLS and CDR2 as YYNGEE. The CDR3: CASSVLGTGNNSPLHF. CDR3 DNA sequence: TGTGCCAGCAGCGTCCTTGGGACAGGGAATAATTCACCCCTCCACTTT.

This clone came up once. The chain uses TRBV15 and TRBJ1-6; D uncertain. V was clipped by 0 bases and J by 9 bases, with 6 bases between them. This CDR3 has 13 residues. The germline V gene encodes CDR1 LNHNV and CDR2 YYDKDF (reference sequence). The DNA of the CDR3 is TGTGCCACCAGCAGAGATCCACTTTCACCCCTCCACTTT. It codes for CATSRDPLSPLHF.

The chain combines TRBV3-1 (or the pseudogene TRBV3-2) with TRBJ2-7; D call uncertain. There are 14 residues in the CDR3. Germline V gene data show CDR1 as LGHDT and CDR2 as YNNKEL (reference sequence). Trimming shortened V by 2 bases and J by 0 bases, and 8 bases separated the two germline ends. CDR3 amino acids: CASSQNGVSYEQYF. CDR3 nucleotides: TGTGCCAGCAGCCAAAATGGCGTCTCCTACGAGCAGTACTTC.

The rearrangement joins TRBV14 to TRBJ1-4; 7 positions match TRBD1. V lost 3 bases, J lost 4 bases, and 8 bases stayed unmatched. The CDR3 totals 16 residues. Germline CDR1 SGHDN, CDR2 FVKESK. The CDR3 nucleotides read TGTGCCAGCAGCCACAGGCCAGGACAGGATAATGAAAAACTGTTTTTT. It specifies CASSHRPGQDNEKLFF.

The chain joins TRBV2 to TRBJ2-2; D remains ambiguous. The germline V gene has CDR1 SNHLY and CDR2 FYNNEI. Trimming left V 5 bases short and J 10 bases short, with 14 bases between. The CDR3 loop spans 13 amino acids. The CDR3 sequence: CASSSRTHQELFF. The CDR3 DNA sequence: TGTGCCAGCAGTTCCCGGACCCACCAGGAGCTGTTTTTT.

The chain employs TRBV2 and TRBJ1-5; weak D call: TRBD1 (6 bases). The CDR3 sequence is 16 residues long. Germline V gene data show CDR1 as SNHLY and CDR2 as FYNNEI. The germline V and J ends were trimmed by 6 bases and 2 bases, with 17 bases remaining between them. The DNA of the CDR3 is TGTGCCAGCAGGAGGAGGACAGCGTCGGGCAATCAGCCCCAGCATTTT. This gives the protein CASRRRTASGNQPQHF.

This clone came up a few times. J is TRBJ1-1 and V is TRBV19; 7 positions agree with TRBD1. CDR1 is LNHDA, CDR2 SQIVND, per germline (reference sequence). The CDR3 loop spans 15 amino acids. Trimming at V came to 6 bases and at J to 2 bases, leaving 9 bases not matched to a gene. CDR3 sequence (DNA): TGTGCCAGTAGCCCCGATGAAGGGGGCAACACTGAAGCTTTCTTT. Its translation is CASSPDEGGNTEAFF.

This sequence joins TRBV27 and TRBJ1-2, with D tentatively TRBD1 (6 bases). V was shortened by 2 bases and J by 0 bases, with 16 bases between the two germline ends. CDR3 length: 17 amino acids. Germline assignment: CDR1 MNHEY and CDR2 SMNVEV (reference sequence). The CDR3 protein is CASSLLGGPPSNYGYTF. The CDR3 coding sequence is TGTGCCAGCAGTTTACTTGGGGGCCCTCCTTCTAACTATGGCTACACCTTC.

The CDR3 coding sequence is TGTGCCACTGGGGCAGATAGCAATCAGCCCCAGCATTTT. This encodes CATGADSNQPQHF. V usage is TRBV2 and J usage is TRBJ1-5; the D gene is possibly TRBD1 (5 bases). Germline V lookup: CDR1 SNHLY, CDR2 FYNNEI. V lost 10 bases to trimming and J lost 0 bases, with 10 bases between them. The CDR3 loop spans 13 amino acids.

The J gene is TRBJ1-2, the V gene TRBV7-6; 11 bases are a match to TRBD1. The CDR3 is 16 residues long. The V segment lost 1 base and the J segment 0 bases; nucleotides outside the gene matches: 1. Germline V lookup: CDR1 SGHVS, CDR2 FNYEAQ. The CDR3: CASSLGGQGANYGYTF. The DNA of the CDR3 is TGTGCCAGCAGCTTAGGGGGACAGGGGGCTAACTATGGCTACACCTTC.

The genes are TRBV4-2 and TRBJ1-2; 7 positions agree with TRBD1. Trimming took 3 bases from V and 8 from J; bases not matched to a gene: 6. This CDR3 comprises 13 residues. From germline, CDR1 is LGHNA and CDR2 YNFKEQ. CDR3 loop: CASSQGTVGGYTF. As DNA, the CDR3 is TGTGCCAGCAGCCAGGGGACAGTTGGAGGCTACACCTTC.

The chain uses TRBV2 and TRBJ1-5; tentatively, D is TRBD1 (6 bases). The germline CDR1 and CDR2 sequences are SNHLY and FYNNEI. The ends were cut back, 4 bases at V and 9 bases at J, with 10 bases in the middle. The CDR3 loop spans 12 amino acids. CDR3 residues: CASSGGGTPQHF. CDR3 coding DNA: TGTGCCAGCAGTGGAGGGGGGACGCCCCAGCATTTT.

V is TRBV6-5 and J is TRBJ1-5; D not certain. V was pared by 8 bases and J by 0 bases, with 8 bases between. Looked up from germline, CDR1 is MNHEY and CDR2 is SVGAGI. The CDR3 totals 13 residues. The CDR3 loop reads CASHSDSNQPQHF. In nucleotides, the CDR3 is TGTGCCAGCCACAGCGATAGCAATCAGCCCCAGCATTTT.